This entry lists 28 T cell receptor beta chains sequenced from one sample in a study of T cells after yellow fever vaccination. TCRdb independently ran MiXCR on the 5' RACE reads; one entry per CDR3 protein. This table holds about 350,000 distinct CDR3 sequences, roughly 4.3% found once. Sequencing used PBMCs, obtained 5 days after the yellow fever booster vaccination. The receptor source for this set is a man between 18 and 29 years old who received the YFV17D yellow fever vaccine.

This clonotype was counted at least ten times. V gene TRBV20-1 combines with J gene TRBJ1-6, with D possibly being TRBD1 (5 bases). This CDR3 has 15 residues. V was shortened by 2 bases and J by 7 bases, with 15 bases between the two germline ends. In germline, CDR1 is DFQATT, CDR2 SNEGSKA (reference sequence). CDR3 residues: CSARLTGRGNSPLHF. In DNA, the CDR3 is TGCAGTGCTAGACTCACAGGCAGAGGGAATTCACCCCTCCACTTT.

This chain joins TRBV6-1 and TRBJ1-1; no clear D. Trimming shortened V by 2 bases and J by 4 bases, and 11 bases separated the two germline ends. Germline V gene data show CDR1 as MNHNS and CDR2 as SASEGT. The CDR3 extends over 14 amino acids. CDR3: CASSESGVGTEAFF. The DNA of the CDR3 is TGTGCCAGCAGTGAAAGTGGGGTTGGCACTGAAGCTTTCTTT.

The chain is built from TRBV27 and TRBJ2-3; D is uncertain. The CDR3 spans 16 residues. Trimming left V 5 bases short and J 2 bases short, with 17 bases between. Germline-derived CDR1 and CDR2 are MNHEY and SMNVEV (reference sequence). CDR3 bases: TGTGCCAGCAGTCTCAAGGATCCACCCAACACAGATACGCAGTATTTT. Translation: CASSLKDPPNTDTQYF.

The V and J genes are TRBV6-1 and TRBJ2-1; 7 bases agree with TRBD1. CDR1 is MNHNS and CDR2 is SASEGT in the germline V gene. The CDR3 has 16 residues. Trimming cost V 7 bases and J 2 bases; bases outside gene matches: 11. The CDR3 region is CASNRLMTGPYNEQFF. In nucleotides, the CDR3 is TGTGCCAGCAACCGACTAATGACAGGGCCCTACAATGAGCAGTTCTTC.

This clonotype has a count of ten or more. CDR3 DNA sequence: TGTGCCAGCAGCCAACAGGGGGCGGTGGGAAACACCATATATTTT. It specifies CASSQQGAVGNTIYF. The rearrangement joins TRBV7-2 to TRBJ1-3; TRBD1 aligns across 9 bases. V gave up 5 bases and J gave up 4 bases; unmatched junction bases: 6. CDR3 size: 15 residues. Germline loops: CDR1 SGHTA, CDR2 FQGNSA.

In its sample, this clonotype ranks as medium-sized. The chain's CDR3 is CASRAELSMNTEAFF. The CDR3 coding sequence is TGCGCCAGCAGGGCGGAGCTATCTATGAACACTGAAGCTTTCTTT. V gene TRBV5-1 combines with J gene TRBJ1-1; the D is unclear. Germline CDR1 reads SGHRS; CDR2 reads YFSETQ. V was clipped by 5 bases and J by 0 bases, with 14 bases between them. The length of the CDR3 is 15 residues.

This clonotype was recorded many times. The chain employs TRBV11-2 and TRBJ2-1; TRBD1 agrees at 7 bases. CDR1 is SGHAT and CDR2 is FQNNGV in the germline V gene. The CDR3 is made up of 16 amino acids. After removal of 5 bases from V and 0 bases from J, the junction contained 7 bases not matched to a gene. CDR3 in amino acids: CASSPLQGSSYNEQFF. CDR3 bases: TGTGCCAGCAGCCCCCTACAGGGGTCCTCCTACAATGAGCAGTTCTTC.

The V and J genes are TRBV19 and TRBJ2-5; tentative D call: TRBD1 (6 bases). Germline loops: CDR1 LNHDA, CDR2 SQIVND (reference sequence). V was pared by 10 bases and J by 0 bases, with 12 bases between. This CDR3 is 13 amino acids long. As DNA, the CDR3 is TGTGCCACTTCGACAGGATACCAAGAGACCCAGTACTTC. It translates to CATSTGYQETQYF.

This clonotype was found many times. The rearrangement joins TRBV6-1 to TRBJ1-1; D is undetermined. Trimming left V 10 bases short and J 3 bases short, with 18 bases between. Per germline, CDR1 MNHNS and CDR2 SASEGT. The CDR3 spans 14 residues. The CDR3 region is CATDSKETHTEAFF. The CDR3 DNA reads as TGTGCCACCGACTCCAAGGAGACCCACACTGAAGCTTTCTTT.

This clonotype was counted at least ten times. V and J are TRBV12-3 or TRBV12-4 and TRBJ2-2, with D perhaps assigned TRBD1 or TRBD2 (5 bases each). The V gene lost 5 bases and the J gene lost 6 bases, with 16 bases spanning the gap. This CDR3 is 15 amino acids long. CDR3 nucleotides: TGTGCCAGCAGTCCTACGGGGCCGAGGGCCGGGGAGCTGTTTTTT. Protein product: CASSPTGPRAGELFF.

This clonotype was seen only a few times. V usage is TRBV29-1 and J usage is TRBJ2-4, with a tentative D call TRBD2 (6 bases). Germline assignment: CDR1 SQVTM and CDR2 ANQGSEA. Trimming stripped 2 bases from V and 5 bases from J, with 16 bases between. The CDR3 contains 15 residues. This chain's CDR3 is CSVEPGGGVENIQYF. CDR3 nucleotides: TGCAGCGTTGAACCCGGCGGAGGGGTAGAAAACATTCAGTACTTC.

V is TRBV7-8 and J is TRBJ2-1; D unclear. CDR1 and CDR2 from the germline V gene are SGHVS and FQNEAQ. The V end was cut by 0 bases, the J end by 6 bases, with 9 bases between. The CDR3 spans 14 residues. CDR3 bases: TGTGCCAGCAGCTTAGCGCCGGCGATCAATGAGCAGTTCTTC. It encodes CASSLAPAINEQFF.

The rearrangement uses TRBV6-2 or TRBV6-3 and TRBJ1-1, with TRBD1 as a possible D gene (5 bases). The CDR3 is made up of 12 amino acids. V gave up 6 bases and J gave up 1 base, with 6 bases separating them. Germline V gene lookup returns CDR1 MNHEY and CDR2 SVGEGT. The CDR3 spells CASRGPNTEAFF. The CDR3 nucleotides read TGTGCCAGCAGGGGACCGAACACTGAAGCTTTCTTT.

The chain has TRBV6-5 and TRBJ2-7; D tentatively reads TRBD1 or TRBD2 (5 bases each). V dropped 2 bases and J dropped 6 bases, with 17 bases sitting between them. This CDR3 has 15 residues. CDR1 and CDR2 from the germline V gene are MNHEY and SVGAGI. This CDR3 is CASSYQSDGDGEQYF. CDR3 DNA sequence: TGTGCCAGCAGTTACCAGTCGGACGGGGACGGCGAGCAGTACTTC.

This clonotype was recorded a few times. The chain combines TRBV29-1 with TRBJ1-1, with D maybe TRBD1 (6 bases). The CDR3 runs to 13 residues. Germline V gives CDR1 SQVTM, CDR2 ANQGSEA. Trimming took 2 bases from V and 4 from J, leaving 11 bases between them. DNA for the CDR3: TGCAGCGTTGAACTCCCAGGGGTCACTGAAGCTTTCTTT. It yields the protein CSVELPGVTEAFF.

In its sample, this clonotype was seen a few times. The V and J genes are TRBV7-2 and TRBJ2-5, with D possibly TRBD1 on 6 matching bases. The CDR3 contains 15 residues. From germline, CDR1 is SGHTA and CDR2 FQGNSA. V lost 5 bases and J lost 5, with 18 bases in between. CDR3 coding DNA: TGTGCCAGCAGCCCAAGGGCGACAGGTCAGGAGACCCAGTACTTC. Translated: CASSPRATGQETQYF.

This clonotype occurred many times. The chain joins TRBV5-1 to TRBJ1-1; TRBD1 is a possible D gene (5 bases). The CDR3 has 14 residues. The V end was cut by 0 bases, the J end by 6 bases, with 12 bases between. Germline lookup yields CDR1 SGHRS and CDR2 YFSETQ. The CDR3, as DNA: TGCGCCAGCAGCTTGGAGGTTGGGGCAGCTGAAGCTTTCTTT. Encoded protein: CASSLEVGAAEAFF.

This clonotype was recorded a few times. The chain couples TRBV20-1 to TRBJ1-6; the match to TRBD1 covers 10 bases. This CDR3 comprises 13 residues. V dropped 6 bases and J dropped 9; count of bases not matched to a gene: 5. CDR1 is DFQATT and CDR2 is SNEGSKA in the germline V gene (reference sequence). Here the CDR3 DNA reads TGCAGTGCCAGACAGGGGGCGAGTTCACCCCTCCACTTT. Translating gives CSARQGASSPLHF.

V and J are TRBV7-9 and TRBJ2-7; D may correspond to TRBD1 or TRBD2 (6 bases each). V was clipped by 5 bases and J by 6 bases, with 14 bases between them. From germline, CDR1 is SEHNR and CDR2 FQNEAQ (reference sequence). This CDR3 spans 13 amino acids. CDR3 protein: CASSQGGSSEQYV. CDR3 sequence (DNA): TGTGCCAGCAGCCAAGGGGGGTCGAGCGAGCAGTACGTC.

This clonotype was picked up a small number of times. The V gene is TRBV5-1, the J gene TRBJ1-2; TRBD1 is a possible D gene (6 bases). Trimming took 0 bases from V and 5 from J, leaving 14 bases between them. CDR3 length: 15 residues. Germline lookup yields CDR1 SGHRS and CDR2 YFSETQ. The CDR3 reads CASSLGGYREYGYTF. The CDR3 DNA reads as TGCGCCAGCAGCTTGGGCGGATACAGGGAGTATGGCTACACCTTC. Complete variable domain (other parts from reference TRBV5-1 and TRBJ1-2): KAGVTQTPRYLIKTRGQQVTLSCSPISGHRSVSWYQQTPGQGLQFLFEYFSETQRNKGNFPGRFSGRQFSNSRSEMNVSTLELGDSALYLCASSLGGYREYGYTFGSGTRLTVV.

The chain has TRBV18 and TRBJ2-3; 11 bases are shared with TRBD2. V lost 4 bases to trimming and J lost 4 bases; unmatched junction nucleotides: 13. The CDR3 sequence is 18 residues long. CDR1 and CDR2 (germline): KGHSH, LQKENI. The CDR3 reads CASSRNSGGAEWPDTQYF. The CDR3 region has the DNA TGTGCCAGCTCACGGAATAGCGGGGGGGCCGAGTGGCCAGATACGCAGTATTTT.

The J gene is TRBJ2-1, the V gene TRBV6-2 or TRBV6-3; 8 bases align to TRBD2. The germline V gene has CDR1 MNHEY and CDR2 SVGEGT. This CDR3 comprises 16 residues. After removal of 5 bases from V and 8 bases from J, the junction contained 14 bases not matched to a gene. This CDR3 reads CASSPTGASGWYEQFF. The DNA of the CDR3 is TGTGCCAGCAGTCCCACGGGGGCTAGCGGGTGGTATGAGCAGTTCTTC.

This clonotype was seen more than once but under ten times. V usage is TRBV6-1 and J usage is TRBJ2-3, with 9 positions matching TRBD2. The CDR3 is 15 residues long. Germline CDR1 is MNHNS and CDR2 is SASEGT. After removal of 7 bases from V and 11 bases from J, the junction contained 16 bases not matched to a gene. The CDR3 is CASISWAGGPQMQYF. The CDR3 DNA follows: TGTGCCAGCATTTCTTGGGCGGGGGGGCCTCAGATGCAGTATTTT.

This clonotype showed up just a few times. V and J are TRBV6-2 or TRBV6-3 and TRBJ2-2, with a tentative D call TRBD2 (5 bases). Germline V CDR1 and CDR2: MNHEY, SVGEGT. V shed 0 bases and J shed 0 bases, with 5 bases lying between them. The CDR3 consists of 15 residues. In DNA form, the CDR3 reads TGTGCCAGCAGTTACTCGGACTCGAACACCGGGGAGCTGTTTTTT. Its translation is CASSYSDSNTGELFF.

The gene calls are TRBV14 and TRBJ2-7; 8 nucleotides match TRBD2. With 4 bases clipped from V and 1 base from J, the junction kept 9 bases outside the gene matches. The CDR3 contains 16 residues. Per the germline V gene, CDR1 is SGHDN and CDR2 is FVKESK. CDR3 sequence (DNA): TGTGCCAGCAGCCCCCTGGTAGCGGGGTCGTCCTACGAGCAGTACTTC. It codes for CASSPLVAGSSYEQYF.

This clonotype was seen a few times. The rearrangement uses TRBV5-1 and TRBJ1-1; D unresolved. CDR3 length: 12 residues. Germline CDR1 and CDR2: SGHRS and YFSETQ. V was shortened by 4 bases and J by 3 bases, with 7 bases between the two germline ends. The CDR3 here is CASSAPDTEAFF. The DNA of the CDR3 is TGCGCCAGCAGCGCCCCCGACACTGAAGCTTTCTTT.

This clonotype was seen more than once but under ten times. The chain carries TRBV7-9 and TRBJ2-7; D possibly corresponds to TRBD1 (6 bases). From germline, CDR1 is SEHNR and CDR2 FQNEAQ (reference sequence). The V gene lost 3 bases and the J gene lost 4 bases, with 19 bases spanning the gap. This CDR3 spans 16 amino acids. The CDR3 DNA is TGTGCCAGCAGCTTTGGACTGGGACAACTGGCGTACGAGCAGTACGTC. As protein: CASSFGLGQLAYEQYV.

Concerning this clonotype itself: This may stem from a read error, because a much larger clone lies one nucleotide away. The chain combines TRBV6-2 or TRBV6-3 with TRBJ2-2; 8 nucleotides match TRBD2. CDR1 is MNHEY and CDR2 is SVGEGT in the germline V gene. This CDR3 has 15 amino acids. CDR3 amino acids: CAIGGGLPNTGEPFF. The DNA for the CDR3 is TGTGCCATCGGCGGGGGGTTACCAAACACCGGGGAGCCGTTTTTT.